The 30 T cell receptor beta chains reported below all come from one sample, sequenced in a study of T cells in Graves' hyperthyroidism and ophthalmopathy. Regions amplified from RNA transcripts were the TCR beta CDR3 regions. HTBI primers drove first-round RT-PCR of the TCR CDR3. MiXCR, applied by TCRdb to the multiplex PCR reads, yields one record per CDR3 protein. The sample records hundreds of thousands of distinct CDR3 sequences, 13% to 15% being singletons. The material sequenced was blood. These receptor sequences come from a woman under 30 with Graves' hyperthyroidism.

This chain links TRBV7-9 with TRBJ2-4, with D maybe TRBD1 (5 bases). The germline V and J ends were trimmed by 4 bases and 8 bases, with 12 bases remaining between them. The CDR3 length is 13 residues. Germline lookup yields CDR1 SEHNR and CDR2 FQNEAQ (reference sequence). This CDR3 is CASSSGQLDIQYF. CDR3 nucleotide sequence: TGTGCCAGCAGCTCCGGACAATTAGACATTCAGTACTTC. Complete variable domain (other parts from reference TRBV7-9 and TRBJ2-4): DTGVSQNPRHKITKRGQNVTFRCDPISEHNRLYWYRQTLGQGPEFLTYFQNEAQLEKSRLLSDRFSAERPKGSFSTLEIQRTEQGDSAMYLCASSSGQLDIQYFGAGTRLSVL.

J is TRBJ1-4 and V is TRBV7-2; D is undetermined. Germline lookup yields CDR1 SGHTA and CDR2 FQGNSA. The CDR3 extends over 15 amino acids. V was pared by 0 bases and J by 8 bases, with 13 bases between. CDR3 nucleotide sequence: TGTGCCAGCAGCTTAGCGTCGGCATTGGACGAAAAACTGTTTTTT. It yields the protein CASSLASALDEKLFF. Full variable domain (outside the CDR3, taken from reference TRBV7-2 and TRBJ1-4): GAGVSQSPSNKVTEKGKDVELRCDPISGHTALYWYRQSLGQGLEFLIYFQGNSAPDKSGLPSDRFSAERTGGSVSTLTIQRTQQEDSAVYLCASSLASALDEKLFFGSGTQLSVL.

The chain has TRBV20-1 and TRBJ1-5; D is ambiguous. CDR3 size: 14 residues. Trimming removed 5 bases at V and 5 bases at J, with 16 bases between. The germline V gene has CDR1 DFQATT and CDR2 SNEGSKA (reference sequence). The CDR3 region is CSADPGMRDQPQHF. The DNA for the CDR3 is TGCAGTGCTGATCCGGGAATGAGGGATCAGCCCCAGCATTTT.

The CDR3, as DNA: TGTGCCACCAGCAGGGAGGGGGCGCAAGGTCAGCCCCAGCATTTT. It yields the protein CATSREGAQGQPQHF. The rearrangement links TRBV15 to TRBJ1-5; 7 bases align to TRBD1. Germline loops: CDR1 LNHNV, CDR2 YYDKDF (reference sequence). The J segment lost 6 bases and the V segment lost 3 bases, leaving 8 bases of the junction unmatched. This CDR3 is 15 amino acids long.

The rearrangement uses TRBV7-2 and TRBJ2-2; possibly TRBD2 for D (6 bases). This CDR3 region has 17 residues. Germline-derived CDR1 and CDR2 are SGHTA and FQGNSA. Deletions cut 0 bases from V and 5 bases from J, with 16 bases between. DNA for the CDR3: TGTGCCAGCAGCTTAGCGCGTGGAGGGAGTAGGACCGGGGAGCTGTTTTTT. Amino acids: CASSLARGGSRTGELFF.

The table lists this clonotype with many counts. The chain uses TRBV12-3 or TRBV12-4 and TRBJ1-2; D might be TRBD1 (6 bases). Trimming cost V 4 bases and J 5 bases, with 11 bases left between them. The CDR3 sequence is 13 residues long. The CDR3 protein is CASSSTGTYGYTF. The CDR3 nucleotides read TGTGCCAGCAGTTCCACAGGGACGTATGGCTACACCTTC.

This clonotype came up a few times. The chain recombines TRBV9 with TRBJ1-4; 7 nucleotides agree with TRBD1. This CDR3 comprises 15 residues. V was pared by 3 bases and J by 7 bases, with 9 bases of the junction left unmatched. CDR1 is SGDLS, CDR2 YYNGEE, per germline. CDR3 coding DNA: TGTGCCAGCAGCGCTACCCAGGGGGTCGGTGAAAAACTGTTTTTT. Its translation is CASSATQGVGEKLFF.

This clonotype was detected many times. This rearrangement joins TRBV6-1 to TRBJ2-1, with TRBD1 matching over 7 bases. Germline lookup yields CDR1 MNHNS and CDR2 SASEGT. V lost 5 bases and J lost 10; bases outside the gene matches: 11. The CDR3 consists of 14 residues. CDR3 sequence (DNA): TGTGCCAGCAGTCGGGACAGTAGGTTGGAGGAGCAGTTCTTC. This sequence encodes CASSRDSRLEEQFF.

This clonotype was counted between two and nine times. This chain connects TRBV11-2 to TRBJ1-4; the D is unclear. CDR1 SGHAT and CDR2 FQNNGV come from the germline V gene. V lost 4 bases to trimming and J lost 8 bases, with 8 bases between them. The CDR3 length is 12 residues. CDR3 region: CASSSGREKLFF. The CDR3, as DNA: TGTGCCAGCAGCTCCGGGAGGGAAAAACTGTTTTTT.

This clonotype was counted only a few times. The chain joins TRBV6-1 to TRBJ1-6; no firm D call. Trimming cost V 5 bases and J 0 bases, with 8 bases left between them. CDR3 length equals 15 residues. Germline V gene sequence: CDR1 MNHNS, CDR2 SASEGT. Here the CDR3 reads CASSQSGSYNSPLHF. As DNA, the CDR3 is TGTGCCAGCAGTCAGTCCGGCTCCTATAATTCACCCCTCCACTTT.

This clonotype was detected once. This chain connects TRBV7-9 to TRBJ2-1; tentatively, D is TRBD1 (7 bases). The germline CDR1 and CDR2 sequences are SEHNR and FQNEAQ (reference sequence). The CDR3 loop spans 17 amino acids. V shed 4 bases and J shed 1 base, with 17 bases lying between them. CDR3 nucleotide sequence: TGTGCCAGCAGCTCGGGGCCAGGGGGGTGGTCCTACAATGAGCAGTTCTTC. As protein: CASSSGPGGWSYNEQFF.

This clonotype was observed many times. The V and J genes are TRBV7-2 and TRBJ1-1, with D perhaps matching TRBD1 (6 bases). With 3 bases removed from V and 2 bases from J, the gap between germline ends came to 13 bases. The CDR3 loop spans 15 amino acids. Germline values: CDR1 SGHTA, CDR2 FQGNSA. In DNA, the CDR3 is TGTGCCAGCAGCTTCCGGGGGCCCGGTAACACTGAAGCTTTCTTT. The encoded protein is CASSFRGPGNTEAFF.

This chain joins TRBV6-1 and TRBJ2-1; 10 nucleotides agree with TRBD2. Trimming removed 7 bases from V and 9 bases from J; junction bases left unmatched: 15. The CDR3 contains 16 residues. CDR1 is MNHNS, CDR2 SASEGT, per germline. Here the CDR3 reads CASILGSSGSRGEQFF. In nucleotides, the CDR3 is TGTGCCAGCATCCTAGGGTCTAGCGGGAGTCGGGGTGAGCAGTTCTTC.

This clonotype appeared a few times. The CDR3 here is CASSLRPGQIHANYGYTF. In DNA form, the CDR3 reads TGTGCCAGCAGCCTTAGGCCGGGACAGATACATGCTAACTATGGCTACACCTTC. This rearrangement joins TRBV5-6 to TRBJ1-2; TRBD1 aligns across 7 bases. Germline V gives CDR1 SGHDT, CDR2 YYEEEE. The trim removed 4 bases at V and 0 bases at J, leaving 15 bases unmatched. This CDR3 has 18 amino acids.

J is TRBJ2-3 and V is TRBV11-1; D might be TRBD1 or TRBD2, each matching 6 bases. This CDR3 region has 13 residues. Germline V gene sequence: CDR1 SGHAT, CDR2 FQDESV (reference sequence). V was pared by 8 bases and J by 5 bases, with 14 bases between. Here the CDR3 reads CASSRGTIDTQYF. Here the CDR3 DNA reads TGTGCCAGCTCTCGGGGGACAATAGATACGCAGTATTTT.

This clonotype has ten or more counts. The rearrangement joins TRBV6-1 to TRBJ2-2; possibly TRBD1 or TRBD2 for D (5 bases each). The CDR3 is 13 residues long. Germline lookup yields CDR1 MNHNS and CDR2 SASEGT. Between the trimmed V and J ends, which lost 8 bases and 4 bases, there was a span of 11 bases. The CDR3 DNA sequence: TGTGCCAGCGTAGGGACCGGCACCGGGGAGCTGTTTTTT. Translated, it gives CASVGTGTGELFF.

This clonotype has at least ten counts. The chain joins TRBV7-2 to TRBJ2-1; D may correspond to TRBD1 or TRBD2 (5 bases each). Trimming took off 0 bases at V and 7 bases at J, with 10 bases between the two ends. This CDR3 has 14 amino acids. Germline CDR1 is SGHTA and CDR2 is FQGNSA. The CDR3 spells CASSLASWGNEQFF. CDR3 nucleotides: TGTGCCAGCAGCTTAGCCTCCTGGGGGAATGAGCAGTTCTTC.

This clonotype was observed at least ten times. J is TRBJ2-1 and V is TRBV27; possibly TRBD2 for D (6 bases). The germline gives CDR1 MNHEY, CDR2 SMNVEV (reference sequence). V dropped 7 bases and J dropped 5 bases, with 12 bases sitting between them. The CDR3 spans 13 residues. CDR3 bases: TGTGCCAGCACCGGAGGGTCTAACAATGAGCAGTTCTTC. Translation: CASTGGSNNEQFF.

There are many counts of this clonotype. J is TRBJ2-1 and V is TRBV10-3; D call uncertain. V gave up 2 bases and J gave up 3 bases, with 11 bases separating them. The CDR3 is made up of 15 amino acids. Per the germline V gene, CDR1 is ENHRY and CDR2 is SYGVKD. Written as DNA, the CDR3 is TGTGCCATCAGTGAGCCGGGCGCGCACTACAATGAGCAGTTCTTC. It is translated as CAISEPGAHYNEQFF.

In its sample, this clonotype was seen many times. The chain employs TRBV20-1 and TRBJ2-7, with 10 nucleotides matching TRBD1. The CDR3 runs to 16 residues. Germline trimming cut 2 bases from V and 5 bases from J; bases unmatched to any gene: 12. Germline V gives CDR1 DFQATT, CDR2 SNEGSKA (reference sequence). CDR3 nucleotide sequence: TGCAGTGCTAGAAACCCCGGGACAGGGGTCGGGAACGAGCAGTACTTC. It yields the protein CSARNPGTGVGNEQYF.

This sequence joins TRBV4-1 and TRBJ2-7; D gene unclear. CDR3 size: 17 residues. Germline V gives CDR1 MGHRA, CDR2 YSYEKL. V was trimmed by 0 bases and J by 0 bases, leaving 15 bases between them. The CDR3 loop is CASSQDRLDVYSYEQYF. The CDR3 DNA reads as TGCGCCAGCAGCCAAGACCGGTTGGACGTATACTCCTACGAGCAGTACTTC.

This clonotype was seen ten or more times. The CDR3 DNA sequence: TGTGCCTGGAGTGTACCGACAGGGTTTGGCCAGCCCCAGCATTTT. This encodes CAWSVPTGFGQPQHF. The chain employs TRBV30 and TRBJ1-5, with 7 bases aligning to TRBD1. This CDR3 has 15 amino acids. The trim removed 0 bases at V and 7 bases at J, leaving 9 bases unmatched. The germline V gene encodes CDR1 GTSNPN and CDR2 SVGIG (reference sequence).

This clonotype occurred a few times. The gene calls are TRBV27 and TRBJ2-7, with D tentatively TRBD2 (6 bases). The CDR3 has 14 residues. Trimming left V 6 bases short and J 3 bases short, with 15 bases between. Germline V gives CDR1 MNHEY, CDR2 SMNVEV (reference sequence). CDR3: CASRTLARGYEQYF. The CDR3 DNA reads TGTGCCAGCAGGACGCTAGCGAGGGGCTACGAGCAGTACTTC.

This clonotype was counted ten times or more. The chain combines TRBV12-3 or TRBV12-4 with TRBJ2-7; D is perhaps TRBD1 (5 bases). This CDR3 region has 13 residues. V was shortened by 3 bases and J by 6 bases, with 12 bases between the two germline ends. The CDR3 reads CASSLWQGSEQYF. The CDR3 region has the DNA TGTGCCAGCAGTTTGTGGCAGGGAAGCGAGCAGTACTTC.

This clonotype was seen at least ten times. This rearrangement joins TRBV3-1 to TRBJ2-3; D possibly corresponds to TRBD1 (6 bases). The V end lost 4 bases, the J end lost 4 bases, and 21 bases lay between the germline ends. The germline gives CDR1 LGHDT, CDR2 YNNKEL (reference sequence). This CDR3 has 17 amino acids. The CDR3 loop reads CASSLQIPGVLADTQYF. The CDR3, as DNA: TGTGCCAGCAGCCTTCAAATCCCAGGGGTCCTCGCAGATACGCAGTATTTT.

This clonotype was seen at least ten times. The chain links TRBV5-4 to TRBJ1-2, with D possibly TRBD1 on 6 matching bases. The CDR3 consists of 13 residues. Deletions cut 2 bases from V and 7 bases from J, with 12 bases between. Germline CDR1 reads SGHNT; CDR2 reads YYREEE (reference sequence). CDR3 sequence reads: CASSFWAGAGYTF. In DNA form, the CDR3 reads TGTGCCAGCAGCTTTTGGGCAGGGGCTGGCTACACCTTC.

This clonotype was seen repeatedly, ten times or more. J is TRBJ1-1 and V is TRBV20-1; 7 bases match TRBD1. This CDR3 region has 18 residues. V lost 0 bases and J lost 3; bases outside the gene matches: 16. Germline values: CDR1 DFQATT, CDR2 SNEGSKA (reference sequence). The CDR3 DNA is TGCAGTGCTAGAGATAGAGGGGGCACTAACTTCCCTGACACTGAAGCTTTCTTT. Protein product: CSARDRGGTNFPDTEAFF.

This clonotype was counted ten times or more. This chain connects TRBV30 to TRBJ1-3; D unresolved. The V and J ends lost 0 bases and 0 bases respectively, with 9 bases between them. The CDR3 contains 15 residues. Germline values: CDR1 GTSNPN, CDR2 SVGIG (reference sequence). Here the CDR3 DNA reads TGTGCCTGGAGTGTCCTTAATCTCTCTGGAAACACCATATATTTT. Its protein product is CAWSVLNLSGNTIYF.

The V gene is TRBV27, the J gene TRBJ2-2; D is possibly TRBD2 (6 bases). V was trimmed by 1 base and J by 5 bases, leaving 14 bases between them. The CDR3 spans 16 residues. The germline gives CDR1 MNHEY, CDR2 SMNVEV (reference sequence). The CDR3 DNA is TGTGCCAGCAGTTTATTTACGGGGGTACGGACCGGGGAGCTGTTTTTT. It is translated as CASSLFTGVRTGELFF.

The rearrangement uses TRBV25-1 and TRBJ1-5; D ambiguous. Trimming took off 5 bases at V and 0 bases at J, with 17 bases between the two ends. The CDR3 has 17 amino acids. Germline V gene lookup returns CDR1 MGHDK and CDR2 SYGVNS. The CDR3 coding sequence is TGTGCCAGCAGTTTATTACCCAGGTCCTATAGCAATCAGCCCCAGCATTTT. Residues: CASSLLPRSYSNQPQHF.